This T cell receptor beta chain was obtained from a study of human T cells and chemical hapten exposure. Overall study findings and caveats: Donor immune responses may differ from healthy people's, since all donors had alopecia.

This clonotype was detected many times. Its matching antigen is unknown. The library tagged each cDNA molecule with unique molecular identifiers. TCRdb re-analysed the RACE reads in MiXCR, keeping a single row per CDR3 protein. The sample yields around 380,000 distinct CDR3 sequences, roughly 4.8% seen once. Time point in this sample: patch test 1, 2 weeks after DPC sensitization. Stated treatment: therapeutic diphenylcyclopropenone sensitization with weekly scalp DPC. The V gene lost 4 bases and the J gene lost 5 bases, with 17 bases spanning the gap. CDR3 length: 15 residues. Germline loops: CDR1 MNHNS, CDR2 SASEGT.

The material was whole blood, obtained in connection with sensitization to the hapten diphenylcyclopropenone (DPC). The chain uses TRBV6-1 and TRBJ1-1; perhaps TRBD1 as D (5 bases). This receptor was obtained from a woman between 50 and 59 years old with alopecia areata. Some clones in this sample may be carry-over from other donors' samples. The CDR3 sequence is CASSVFQGGHTEAFF. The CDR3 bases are TGTGCCAGCAGTGTGTTTCAGGGTGGGCATACTGAAGCTTTCTTT.